These 11 T cell receptor beta chains were sequenced from one sample in a study of blood T cell repertoires in COVID-19. Libraries were prepared by immunoSEQ multiplex PCR; TCRdb keeps only in-frame clonotypes and omits some of them. In the table there are around 250,000 clones, just over 85% of which are singletons. The sample taken for sequencing was PBMCs or T cells enriched from blood (not recorded which). The receptors come from a young man who had recovered from COVID-19.

This clone has just one count. The chain joins TRBV11-2 to TRBJ2-3; TRBD1 matches 9 bases. Germline CDR1 and CDR2: SGHAT and FQNNGV. This CDR3 has 14 amino acids. V shed 4 bases, J shed 3 bases, and the junction held 2 bases outside the gene matches. The CDR3 region is CASSWDRVTDTQYF. For the CDR3, the DNA is TGTGCCAGCAGCTGGGACAGGGTGACAGATACGCAGTATTTT.

V and J are TRBV24-1 and TRBJ1-5; 9 bases match TRBD1. Germline V gives CDR1 KGHDR, CDR2 SFDVKD. CDR3 length: 15 residues. Unmatched junction bases numbered 5, after V lost 5 bases and J lost 4 bases. CDR3 region: CATSVRGQGNQPQHF. The CDR3, as DNA: TGTGCCACCAGTGTCAGGGGACAGGGAAATCAGCCCCAGCATTTT.

The CDR3 region is CASSPKGGGYMDSNQPQHF. CDR3 sequence (DNA): TGTGCCAGCAGTCCAAAGGGAGGTGGTTATATGGATAGCAATCAGCCCCAGCATTTT. This chain links TRBV27 with TRBJ1-5; no clear D. CDR1 and CDR2 (germline): MNHEY, SMNVEV (reference sequence). The V gene lost 5 bases and the J gene lost 0 bases, with 23 bases spanning the gap. The CDR3 has 19 amino acids.

The V and J genes are TRBV6-5 and TRBJ2-2; 11 bases agree with TRBD2. V lost 3 bases to trimming and J lost 6 bases; unmatched junction nucleotides: 3. Germline CDR1 is MNHEY and CDR2 is SVGAGI. The CDR3 has 15 amino acids. The CDR3 sequence is CASSYSGGAAGELFF. CDR3 DNA: TGTGCCAGCAGTTATAGCGGGGGGGCTGCCGGGGAGCTGTTTTTT.

The CDR3 loop reads CASSRQPYNEQFF. The CDR3 DNA reads TGTGCCAGCAGTCGACAGCCTTACAATGAGCAGTTCTTC. This sequence joins TRBV2 and TRBJ2-1, with D perhaps matching TRBD1 (5 bases). The CDR3 contains 13 residues. The V and J ends lost 5 bases and 4 bases respectively, with 9 bases between them. Germline V lookup: CDR1 SNHLY, CDR2 FYNNEI.

A note on this clone: The identical CDR3 is also encoded by other nucleotide sequences in the sample. This rearrangement joins TRBV18 to TRBJ2-7; 8 bases line up with TRBD1. Germline V lookup: CDR1 KGHSH, CDR2 LQKENI. The CDR3 totals 14 residues. The junction had 2 bases not matched to a gene; V was cut back by 2 bases and J by 2 bases. CDR3 nucleotide sequence: TGTGCCAGCTCACCAAGGGACAGGCCCTACGAGCAGTACTTC. Protein: CASSPRDRPYEQYF.

This clone has only one observation. The chain carries TRBV28 and TRBJ2-1, with a weak D call TRBD1 (5 bases). Germline CDR1 reads MDHEN; CDR2 reads SYDVKM. The CDR3 totals 13 residues. V lost 3 bases to trimming and J lost 4 bases, with 7 bases between them. The CDR3 DNA is TGTGCCAGCAGTTTCGGACAATACAATGAGCAGTTCTTC. Encoded protein: CASSFGQYNEQFF. The full variable domain, completed using reference TRBV28 and TRBJ2-1, is DVKVTQSSRYLVKRTGEKVFLECVQDMDHENMFWYRQDPGLGLRLIYFSYDVKMKEKGDIPEGYSVSREKKERFSLILESASTNQTSMYLCASSFGQYNEQFFGPGTRLTVL.

The J gene is TRBJ2-3, the V gene TRBV7-9, with D possibly TRBD1 on 5 matching bases. The CDR3 loop spans 14 amino acids. V lost 2 bases, J lost 6 bases, and 12 bases lay in between. Per the germline V gene, CDR1 is SEHNR and CDR2 is FQNEAQ (reference sequence). For the CDR3, the DNA is TGTGCCAGCAGCTTAACCCAGGGTGGGGATACGCAGTATTTT. This encodes CASSLTQGGDTQYF.

This clone was seen once. The J gene is TRBJ2-2, the V gene TRBV28; weak D call: TRBD2 (5 bases). CDR3 size: 14 residues. The V gene's germline CDR1 is MDHEN and CDR2 SYDVKM. Between the trimmed V and J ends, which lost 7 bases and 1 base, there was a span of 10 bases. The CDR3 DNA follows: TGTGCCAGCAATTCCGGGGAGAACACCGGGGAGCTGTTTTTT. This sequence encodes CASNSGENTGELFF. Variable domain in full (rest from reference TRBV28 and TRBJ2-2): DVKVTQSSRYLVKRTGEKVFLECVQDMDHENMFWYRQDPGLGLRLIYFSYDVKMKEKGDIPEGYSVSREKKERFSLILESASTNQTSMYLCASNSGENTGELFFGEGSRLTVL.

The genes are TRBV30 and TRBJ1-5; maybe TRBD1 (6 bases). In germline, CDR1 is GTSNPN, CDR2 SVGIG (reference sequence). CDR3 length: 13 amino acids. The V gene lost 1 base and the J gene lost 7 bases, with 11 bases spanning the gap. The CDR3 reads CAWSGQGIQPQHF. The CDR3 DNA follows: TGTGCCTGGAGTGGGCAGGGGATCCAGCCCCAGCATTTT.

This clone has just a few counts. The chain links TRBV6-5 to TRBJ1-4, with TRBD1 matching 7 bases. This CDR3 contains 14 residues. CDR1 and CDR2 (germline): MNHEY, SVGAGI. J was trimmed by 5 bases and V by 5 bases; bases with no gene match: 5. In nucleotides, the CDR3 is TGTGCCAGCAGTACAGGGGCCCCGAATGAAAAACTGTTTTTT. This gives the protein CASSTGAPNEKLFF.